These 2 T cell receptor beta chains were sequenced from one sample in a study of blood T cell repertoires in COVID-19. Here immunoSEQ multiplex PCR was the method, and the copy in TCRdb shows in-frame clones only, minus some. This sample yields 350,000 or so clones, of which about 92% are seen a single time; around 20% belongs to the top ten. The material sequenced was PBMCs or T cells enriched from blood (not recorded which). All receptors come from a woman in her 30s who had recovered from COVID-19.

The CDR3 DNA sequence: TGTGCCAGCAGCTCTGGGAGTGATGAGCAGTTCTTC. As protein: CASSSGSDEQFF. J is TRBJ2-1 and V is TRBV9; TRBD2 might be the D (5 bases). V was cut by 4 bases and J by 8 bases, with 10 bases left in between. CDR1 and CDR2 (germline): SGDLS, YYNGEE. This CDR3 is 12 amino acids long.

The genes are TRBV5-5 and TRBJ1-5; a possible D gene is TRBD1 (5 bases). The germline gives CDR1 SGHKS, CDR2 YYEKEE (reference sequence). CDR3 length: 16 residues. The V end lost 0 bases, the J end lost 7 bases, and 17 bases lay between the germline ends. CDR3 amino acids: CASSLGFLGLGQPQHF. The CDR3 DNA follows: TGTGCCAGCAGCTTGGGTTTCCTGGGGCTGGGGCAGCCCCAGCATTTT.